This T cell receptor (beta chain) was retrieved from a study of CD8+CD57+ T cells in acquired aplastic anemia. Germline assignment: CDR1 SEHNR and CDR2 FQNEAQ (reference sequence). The CDR3 contains 15 residues. V was trimmed by 5 bases and J by 3 bases, leaving 16 bases between them. TCR beta VDJ and CDR3 profiling used genomic DNA as template. TCRdb reprocessed the reads with MiXCR, giving one entry per CDR3 protein. This sample has over 40,000 distinct CDR3 sequences; less than 65% occur once, and the top ten carry roughly 65%. Before being chosen for sequencing, patients had shown CD8+CD57+ cell expansion by flow cytometry.

This sequence joins TRBV7-9 and TRBJ2-5, with D possibly being TRBD1 (6 bases). Sample: sorted CD4+, CD8+, or CD8+CD57+ T cells (not recorded which) from PBMCs. This clonotype was sampled from a human donor with aplastic anemia. Written as DNA, the CDR3 is TGTGCCAGCAGCCCACACGCGACAGGAGAAGAGACCCAGTACTTC. Protein sequence: CASSPHATGEETQYF.